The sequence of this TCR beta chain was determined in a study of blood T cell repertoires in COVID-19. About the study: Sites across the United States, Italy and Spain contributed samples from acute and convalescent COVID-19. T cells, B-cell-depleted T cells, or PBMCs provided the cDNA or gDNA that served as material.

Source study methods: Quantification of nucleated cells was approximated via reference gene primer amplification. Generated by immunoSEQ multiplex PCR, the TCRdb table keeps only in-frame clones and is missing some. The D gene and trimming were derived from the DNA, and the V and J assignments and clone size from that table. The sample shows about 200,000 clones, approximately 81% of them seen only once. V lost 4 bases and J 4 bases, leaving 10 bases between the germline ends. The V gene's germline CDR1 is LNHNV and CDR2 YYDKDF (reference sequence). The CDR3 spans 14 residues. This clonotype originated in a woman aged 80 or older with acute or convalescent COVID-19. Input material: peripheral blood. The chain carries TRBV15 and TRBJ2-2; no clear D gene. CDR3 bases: TGTGCCACCAGCATGGTACTTGTCACCGGGGAGCTGTTTTTT. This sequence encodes CATSMVLVTGELFF.